This T cell receptor (beta chain) was captured in a study of cytomegalovirus exposure and HLA in healthy donors. Germline V gives CDR1 KGHSH, CDR2 LQKENI. V trimming: 3 bases; J trimming: 4 bases; junction bases outside the gene matches: 5. This CDR3 spans 15 amino acids. Produced via immunoSEQ multiplex PCR; TCRdb's table is partial and in-frame only. The repertoire has 200,000 to 300,000 clones, roughly 86% of them found once; the top ten carry 0.95% to 1.5%. This clone has just one count. The sequenced sample was PBMCs. This TCR was recovered from a woman aged 25 to 45 in good health and CMV-seropositive. The chain links TRBV18 to TRBJ2-7; 11 bases align to TRBD2. CDR3: CASSPAGTSGYEQYF. For the CDR3, the DNA is TGTGCCAGCTCACCGGCCGGGACTAGCGGTTACGAGCAGTACTTC.